This TCR beta chain originates from a study of blood T cell repertoires in COVID-19. The overall study: The study drew acute and convalescent COVID-19 samples from the United States, Italy and Spain. Sources were T cells, B-cell-depleted T cells, or PBMCs; the material itself was cDNA or gDNA.

There are 15 residues in the CDR3. Germline V gene sequence: CDR1 MNHNS, CDR2 SASEGT. V was clipped by 3 bases and J by 3 bases, with 14 bases between them. Authors' processing steps: Reference gene primer amplification gave nucleated cell count estimates. Method: immunoSEQ multiplex PCR; TCRdb's copy keeps in-frame clones and lacks some. That table supplies the V and J calls and clone size; D and trimming were determined from the DNA. Among fewer than 85,000 clones listed, approximately 85% were seen once. V gene TRBV6-1 combines with J gene TRBJ2-5; perhaps TRBD1 as D (5 bases). The sequenced material came from peripheral blood. This receptor was obtained from a man older than 75 with acute or convalescent COVID-19. CDR3 sequence: CASSDDSGSKETQYF. CDR3 DNA: TGTGCCAGCAGTGATGACAGTGGAAGTAAAGAGACCCAGTACTTC.